The source of this TCR beta chain is a study of T cells in localized non-small cell lung cancer. The study, taken as a whole, reports: Heterogeneity is still possible, as just one tumor region was sequenced. Prolonged overall survival went with higher T cell density in the blood. Adjacent lung exhibited a median of about 50 among the 100 most abundant tumor clones. Uninvolved nearby lung showed the greatest T cell clonality, exceeding that found in tumor.

Points on this clone: What it binds is unknown.

Germline V gives CDR1 MDHEN, CDR2 SYDVKM. V was pared by 7 bases and J by 0 bases, with 7 bases between. CDR3 size: 13 residues. Method: immunoSEQ multiplex PCR; TCRdb's copy keeps in-frame clones and lacks some. The sample has around 39,000 clones; over 75% are singletons. The chain recombines TRBV28 with TRBJ2-1, with D unresolved. The sample was peripheral blood, taken before any cancer treatment. The receptor's source is a woman aged 35-70 years with stage I lung adenocarcinoma. The CDR3 is CASIPSSYNEQFF. CDR3 sequence (DNA): TGTGCCAGCATTCCGAGCTCCTACAATGAGCAGTTCTTC.